This entry lists 32 T cell receptor beta chains sequenced from one sample in a study of blood T cells in healthy people across ages. Primed by a sample-barcoded 5' primer and a J-beta primer mix, a second PCR proceeded for 7 to 11 cycles. Each CDR3 protein gets one entry after TCRdb re-called the 5' RACE reads with MiXCR. The sample comprises about 1.5 million distinct CDR3 sequences, approximately 43% of which are singletons, and around 4% rests with the top ten. Input material: blood. These receptors were taken from a woman in her late teens or twenties in good health.

The chain links TRBV11-1 to TRBJ2-7; 9 bases are a match to TRBD2. V shed 6 bases and J 3 bases; nucleotides not matched to a gene: 15. The germline CDR1 and CDR2 sequences are SGHAT and FQDESV (reference sequence). The CDR3 loop spans 17 amino acids. This CDR3 reads CASSLTSPGLALYEQYF. The CDR3 bases are TGTGCCAGCAGTTTAACGTCCCCGGGACTAGCTCTCTACGAGCAGTACTTC.

The chain links TRBV2 to TRBJ1-4; D remains unclear. V was clipped by 10 bases and J by 5 bases, with 17 bases between them. The CDR3 totals 14 residues. CDR1 is SNHLY and CDR2 is FYNNEI in the germline V gene. This CDR3 is CATNYISRNEKLFF. The CDR3 DNA reads as TGTGCCACCAACTATATATCAAGGAATGAAAAACTGTTTTTT.

The chain combines TRBV4-1 with TRBJ2-1, with D tentatively TRBD1 (6 bases). This CDR3 contains 15 residues. With 0 bases removed from V and 9 bases from J, the gap between germline ends came to 15 bases. Germline CDR1 MGHRA, CDR2 YSYEKL. The CDR3 is CASSQEGNRAGEQFF. DNA for the CDR3: TGCGCCAGCAGCCAAGAAGGGAACAGGGCGGGTGAGCAGTTCTTC.

This clonotype was counted a few times. The chain carries TRBV4-3 and TRBJ2-7; no clear D gene. This CDR3 has 14 residues. Trimming left V 4 bases short and J 3 bases short, with 13 bases between. Per the germline V gene, CDR1 is LGHNA and CDR2 is YSLEER. CDR3 in amino acids: CASSPSTGFYEQYF. CDR3 sequence (DNA): TGCGCCAGCAGCCCTTCGACCGGCTTCTACGAGCAGTACTTC.

V and J are TRBV30 and TRBJ2-3; 9 nucleotides align to TRBD2. CDR1 is GTSNPN, CDR2 SVGIG, per germline (reference sequence). This CDR3 is 14 amino acids long. V gave up 0 bases and J gave up 7 bases; unmatched junction bases: 5. The CDR3 nucleotides read TGTGCCTGGAGTGTACAAGCGGGAGGTCATACGCAGTATTTT. It translates to CAWSVQAGGHTQYF.

This clonotype was recorded a few times. The V and J genes are TRBV11-1 and TRBJ2-7; a weak D match, TRBD2 (5 bases). Germline V gene lookup returns CDR1 SGHAT and CDR2 FQDESV (reference sequence). The CDR3 is 14 amino acids. Trimming removed 8 bases from V and 2 bases from J, with 16 bases in between. CDR3 DNA sequence: TGTGCCAGCCGGTCAGCGGAACCACCCTACGAGCAGTACTTC. Protein sequence: CASRSAEPPYEQYF.

In regard to this clonotype: Compared with germline, one end of the junction differs, possibly owing to a read error. The chain uses TRBV4-1 and TRBJ1-1; D is possibly TRBD1 (5 bases). The germline gives CDR1 MGHRA, CDR2 YSYEKL. The CDR3 length is 16 residues. The CDR3, as DNA: TGCGCCGGCAGCCAAGCAGAGACAGAAGAGAACACTGAGGCTTTCTTT. This translates into CAGSQAETEENTEAFF.

This clonotype was recorded a few times. The chain has TRBV12-5 and TRBJ2-1, with D unresolved. Germline V CDR1 and CDR2: LGHNT, FRNRAP. V lost 4 bases and J lost 7, with 5 bases in between. The CDR3 runs to 11 residues. The CDR3 DNA reads TGTGCTAGTGGTTCCTCAAATGAGCAGTTCTTC. It translates to CASGSSNEQFF.

V usage is TRBV6-5 and J usage is TRBJ2-5; D is possibly TRBD2 (5 bases). The DNA end is a closer match to TRBJ2-7, so the J assignment may be wrong. The CDR3 spans 10 residues. Germline CDR1 is MNHEY and CDR2 is SVGAGI. DNA for the CDR3: TGTGCCACGGGGACCTACGAGCAGTACTTC. It yields the protein CATGTYEQYF.

This clonotype was counted between two and nine times. The DNA for the CDR3 is TGCAGTGCTAGAGATCGGAGGACAGGGGTAGATGGCTACACCTTC. Protein: CSARDRRTGVDGYTF. This sequence joins TRBV20-1 and TRBJ1-2; the match to TRBD1 covers 9 bases. Germline loops: CDR1 DFQATT, CDR2 SNEGSKA (reference sequence). V shed 0 bases and J 6 bases; nucleotides not matched to a gene: 8. The CDR3 runs 15 residues.

The chain recombines TRBV13 with TRBJ1-2; D remains unclear. This CDR3 contains 14 residues. Trimming cost V 2 bases and J 3 bases, with 10 bases left between them. CDR1 PRHDT and CDR2 FYEKMQ come from the germline V gene (reference sequence). The CDR3, as DNA: TGTGCCAGCAGCTTATGCCAGGCTCACTATGGCTACACCTTC. It specifies CASSLCQAHYGYTF.

J is TRBJ1-1 and V is TRBV12-3 or TRBV12-4; 7 nucleotides match TRBD1. The CDR3 is made up of 15 amino acids. J was trimmed by 6 bases and V by 5 bases; bases with no gene match: 12. CDR3 residues: CASSPRTGSGPEAFF. DNA of the CDR3: TGTGCCAGCAGTCCGAGGACAGGATCAGGCCCTGAAGCTTTCTTT.

This clonotype has just a few counts. The chain combines TRBV25-1 with TRBJ2-1; possibly TRBD1 or TRBD2 for D (5 bases each). Germline V CDR1 and CDR2: MGHDK, SYGVNS. The V and J ends lost 4 bases and 6 bases respectively, with 10 bases between them. There are 13 residues in the CDR3. CDR3 sequence (DNA): TGTGCCAGCAGTGTTGGGGGAGTCAATGAGCAGTTCTTC. The encoded protein is CASSVGGVNEQFF.

This clonotype was picked up a small number of times. The chain joins TRBV7-6 to TRBJ2-7; TRBD2 matches at 7 bases. Unmatched junction bases numbered 16, after V lost 7 bases and J lost 7 bases. CDR3 length: 15 residues. CDR1 is SGHVS, CDR2 FNYEAQ, per germline. The CDR3 here is CASTFTSGELGEQYF. The CDR3 DNA is TGTGCCAGCACCTTTACCAGCGGGGAACTGGGTGAGCAGTACTTC.

V usage is TRBV2 and J usage is TRBJ2-7; 9 bases align to TRBD1. The J call could be wrong; TRBJ2-5 is a better fit for the DNA end. This CDR3 contains 14 residues. Germline V lookup: CDR1 SNHLY, CDR2 FYNNEI. Here the CDR3 reads CASNLGTGTETQYF. The CDR3, as DNA: TGTGCCAGCAACCTCGGGACAGGGACAGAGACCCAGTACTTC.

V is TRBV2 and J is TRBJ1-5, with D perhaps matching TRBD1 (5 bases). Trimming took 11 bases from V and 0 from J, leaving 14 bases between them. Germline V gene sequence: CDR1 SNHLY, CDR2 FYNNEI. The CDR3 has 14 residues. The chain's CDR3 is CASRGLYSNQPQHF. CDR3 nucleotide sequence: TGTGCCTCCCGGGGCCTCTATAGCAATCAGCCCCAGCATTTT.

The V gene is TRBV6-1, the J gene TRBJ1-4; a possible D gene is TRBD1 (5 bases). Per germline, CDR1 MNHNS and CDR2 SASEGT. CDR3 length equals 14 residues. The V end lost 4 bases, the J end lost 8 bases, and 14 bases lay between the germline ends. The CDR3 loop is CASSGDRAYEKLFF. The CDR3, as DNA: TGTGCCAGCAGTGGGGACCGAGCTTACGAAAAACTGTTTTTT.

The chain links TRBV27 to TRBJ2-5; 12 nucleotides align to TRBD2. CDR3 size: 16 residues. Trimming at V came to 4 bases and at J to 10 bases, leaving 13 bases not matched to a gene. From germline, CDR1 is MNHEY and CDR2 SMNVEV (reference sequence). The CDR3 DNA is TGTGCCAGCAGTTATCTAGCGGGAGGGCCGATTGGAATCCAGTACTTC. Protein: CASSYLAGGPIGIQYF.

This clonotype has a handful of counts. The rearrangement joins TRBV6-5 to TRBJ2-5; possibly TRBD2 for D (5 bases). V lost 5 bases and J lost 2, with 18 bases in between. The CDR3 extends over 16 amino acids. Germline V gene data show CDR1 as MNHEY and CDR2 as SVGAGI. In DNA, the CDR3 is TGTGCCAGCAGTCCCCGGGTTGGGGAGATACAAGAGACCCAGTACTTC. Its translation: CASSPRVGEIQETQYF.

The chain uses TRBV6-5 and TRBJ1-1; D possibly corresponds to TRBD1 (5 bases). The CDR3 loop spans 14 amino acids. The V gene's germline CDR1 is MNHEY and CDR2 SVGAGI. The V end was cut by 6 bases, the J end by 11 bases, with 22 bases between. The CDR3 DNA sequence: TGTGCCAGCAGCAACACGCCCCTGGGGGTGTGGGCTTTCTTT. Encoded protein: CASSNTPLGVWAFF.

This clonotype was recorded a few times. The V and J genes are TRBV12-3 or TRBV12-4 and TRBJ1-2; D not certain. This CDR3 comprises 14 residues. The V end was cut by 8 bases, the J end by 4 bases, with 17 bases between. This CDR3 reads CASAPRRAAYGYTF. The CDR3 coding sequence is TGTGCCAGCGCACCTCGGCGGGCGGCCTATGGCTACACCTTC.

The rearrangement joins TRBV15 to TRBJ2-4; no reliable D call. V lost 1 base and J lost 8, with 6 bases in between. The V gene's germline CDR1 is LNHNV and CDR2 YYDKDF (reference sequence). The CDR3 is made up of 12 amino acids. CDR3 residues: CATSRAQYIQYF. CDR3 DNA: TGTGCCACCAGCAGAGCTCAATACATTCAGTACTTC.

The genes are TRBV20-1 and TRBJ1-2; D is uncertain. V was cut by 3 bases and J by 7 bases, with 12 bases left in between. CDR1 and CDR2 (germline): DFQATT, SNEGSKA (reference sequence). This CDR3 contains 12 residues. The CDR3 spells CSASPFLRGYTF. CDR3 sequence (DNA): TGCAGTGCTAGCCCTTTTCTTCGTGGCTACACCTTC.

As regards this clonotype: Germline and junction disagree at one end, which may indicate a read error. V gene TRBV11-1 combines with J gene TRBJ2-6; D unresolved. Looked up from germline, CDR1 is SGHAT and CDR2 is FQDESV (reference sequence). The CDR3 covers 17 residues. CDR3 region: CVSSSPLVFSGANVLTF. CDR3 sequence (DNA): TGTGTCAGCAGCTCCCCTTTGGTTTTCTCTGGGGCCAACGTCCTGACTTTC.

The CDR3 spells CASSEYLGNQPQHF. The CDR3 DNA is TGTGCCAGCAGTGAATATTTGGGAAATCAGCCCCAGCATTTT. This chain connects TRBV6-1 to TRBJ1-5; D unresolved. V was pared by 2 bases and J by 4 bases, with 9 bases between. This CDR3 region has 14 residues. Germline lookup yields CDR1 MNHNS and CDR2 SASEGT.

The DNA of the CDR3 is TGTGCCAGCAGCTTAGCGGTATTTGATTTTAATGGCTACACCTTC. Translated, it gives CASSLAVFDFNGYTF. The rearrangement joins TRBV7-8 to TRBJ1-2, with unresolved D. CDR1 SGHVS and CDR2 FQNEAQ come from the germline V gene. The V end lost 0 bases, the J end lost 6 bases, and 14 bases lay between the germline ends. This CDR3 is 15 amino acids long.

The CDR3 DNA reads as TGTGCCAGCAGTTTTTCCTTCGGGAGGGGAGATACGCAGTATTTT. Translating gives CASSFSFGRGDTQYF. This chain joins TRBV28 and TRBJ2-3, with TRBD2 matching 8 bases. The germline CDR1 and CDR2 sequences are MDHEN and SYDVKM. CDR3 size: 15 residues. The trim removed 3 bases at V and 5 bases at J, leaving 7 bases unmatched. Drawing the rest from reference TRBV28 and TRBJ2-3, the complete variable domain is DVKVTQSSRYLVKRTGEKVFLECVQDMDHENMFWYRQDPGLGLRLIYFSYDVKMKEKGDIPEGYSVSREKKERFSLILESASTNQTSMYLCASSFSFGRGDTQYFGPGTRLTVL.

This clonotype turned up a few times. This chain links TRBV29-1 with TRBJ1-2; unclear D gene. In germline, CDR1 is SQVTM, CDR2 ANQGSEA. The germline V and J ends were trimmed by 4 bases and 4 bases, with 10 bases remaining between them. This CDR3 contains 12 residues. The CDR3 loop reads CSVGATRYGYTF. Written as DNA, the CDR3 is TGCAGCGTTGGGGCAACCCGCTATGGCTACACCTTC.

The J gene is TRBJ2-5, the V gene TRBV20-1; D may be TRBD1 or TRBD2 (6 bases each). This CDR3 region has 16 residues. The germline V and J ends were trimmed by 5 bases and 5 bases, with 24 bases remaining between them. CDR1 DFQATT and CDR2 SNEGSKA come from the germline V gene (reference sequence). The CDR3 region is CSALTHPRGLGETQYF. The CDR3 coding sequence is TGCAGTGCTCTCACGCATCCACGGGGGCTAGGGGAGACCCAGTACTTC.

V and J are TRBV6-5 and TRBJ1-5; unclear D gene. The CDR3 loop spans 14 amino acids. In germline, CDR1 is MNHEY, CDR2 SVGAGI. The V and J ends lost 6 bases and 2 bases respectively, with 11 bases between them. CDR3 residues: CASRPDYGNQPQHF. The CDR3 bases are TGTGCCAGCAGGCCTGACTATGGCAATCAGCCCCAGCATTTT.

This clonotype was counted between two and nine times. V is TRBV4-1 and J is TRBJ2-3; D is perhaps TRBD1 (6 bases). Germline V gene sequence: CDR1 MGHRA, CDR2 YSYEKL. The CDR3 consists of 16 residues. Trimming removed 1 base from V and 2 bases from J, with 13 bases in between. The CDR3 reads CASSQGVGQLTDTQYF. The CDR3 DNA reads TGCGCCAGCAGCCAAGGAGTTGGACAGCTCACAGATACGCAGTATTTT.

The chain uses TRBV10-3 and TRBJ2-7; TRBD1 agrees at 7 bases. CDR3 size: 15 residues. The V segment lost 6 bases and the J segment 2 bases; nucleotides outside the gene matches: 10. Germline-derived CDR1 and CDR2 are ENHRY and SYGVKD. In nucleotides, the CDR3 is TGTGCCATCAGCAGAACACAGGGGCCAACCTACGAGCAGTACTTC. Protein sequence: CAISRTQGPTYEQYF.